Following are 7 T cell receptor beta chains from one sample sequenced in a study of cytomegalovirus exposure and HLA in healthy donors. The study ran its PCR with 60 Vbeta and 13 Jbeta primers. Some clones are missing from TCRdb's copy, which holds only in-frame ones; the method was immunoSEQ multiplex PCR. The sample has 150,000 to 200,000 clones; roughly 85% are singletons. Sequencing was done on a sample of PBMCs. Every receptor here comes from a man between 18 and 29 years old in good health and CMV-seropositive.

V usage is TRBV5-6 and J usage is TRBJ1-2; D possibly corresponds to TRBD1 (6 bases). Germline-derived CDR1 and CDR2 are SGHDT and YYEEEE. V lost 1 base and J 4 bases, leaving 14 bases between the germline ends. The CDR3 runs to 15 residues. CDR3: CASSLPGGFRYGYTF. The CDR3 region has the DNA TGTGCCAGCAGCTTGCCGGGGGGCTTTCGCTATGGCTACACCTTC. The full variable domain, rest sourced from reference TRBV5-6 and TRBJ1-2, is DAGVTQSPTHLIKTRGQQVTLRCSPKSGHDTVSWYQQALGQGPQFIFQYYEEEERQRGNFPDRFSGHQFPNYSSELNVNALLLGDSALYLCASSLPGGFRYGYTFGSGTRLTVV.

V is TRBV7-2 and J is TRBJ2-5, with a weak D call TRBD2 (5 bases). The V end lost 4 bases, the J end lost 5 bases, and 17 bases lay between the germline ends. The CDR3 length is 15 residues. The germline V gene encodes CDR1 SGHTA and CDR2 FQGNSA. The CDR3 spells CASSSRPGSVETQYF. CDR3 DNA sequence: TGTGCCAGCAGCTCCCGCCCGGGGTCTGTGGAGACCCAGTACTTC. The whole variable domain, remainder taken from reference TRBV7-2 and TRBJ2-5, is GAGVSQSPSNKVTEKGKDVELRCDPISGHTALYWYRQSLGQGLEFLIYFQGNSAPDKSGLPSDRFSAERTGGSVSTLTIQRTQQEDSAVYLCASSSRPGSVETQYFGPGTRLLVL.

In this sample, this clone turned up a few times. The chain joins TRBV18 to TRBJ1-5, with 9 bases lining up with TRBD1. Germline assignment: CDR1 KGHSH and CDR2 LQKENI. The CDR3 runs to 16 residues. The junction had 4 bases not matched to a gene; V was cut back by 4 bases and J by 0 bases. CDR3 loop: CASSRTGVNSNQPQHF. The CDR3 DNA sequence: TGTGCCAGCTCACGGACAGGGGTTAATAGCAATCAGCCCCAGCATTTT.

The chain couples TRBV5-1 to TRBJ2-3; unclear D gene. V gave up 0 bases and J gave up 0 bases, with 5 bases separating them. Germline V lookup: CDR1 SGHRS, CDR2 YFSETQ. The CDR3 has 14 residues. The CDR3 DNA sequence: TGCGCCAGCAGCTTGGAACAAAGCACAGATACGCAGTATTTT. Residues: CASSLEQSTDTQYF. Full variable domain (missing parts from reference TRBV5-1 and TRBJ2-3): KAGVTQTPRYLIKTRGQQVTLSCSPISGHRSVSWYQQTPGQGLQFLFEYFSETQRNKGNFPGRFSGRQFSNSRSEMNVSTLELGDSALYLCASSLEQSTDTQYFGPGTRLTVL.

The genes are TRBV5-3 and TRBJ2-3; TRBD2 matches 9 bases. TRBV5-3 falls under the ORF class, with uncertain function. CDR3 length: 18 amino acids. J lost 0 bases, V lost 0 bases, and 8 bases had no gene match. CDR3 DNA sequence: TGTGCCAGAAGCTTGGGAGAGCGGGGGGCCTCTAGCACAGATACGCAGTATTTT. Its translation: CARSLGERGASSTDTQYF.

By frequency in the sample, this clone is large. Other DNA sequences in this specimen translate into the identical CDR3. The CDR3 DNA reads TGTGCCAGCAGCTTTAGGGGACAGGGGGCTCAAGGAGAGGGCTACACCTTC. This gives the protein CASSFRGQGAQGEGYTF. This chain links TRBV7-9 with TRBJ1-2; 12 bases are shared with TRBD1. After removal of 3 bases from V and 8 bases from J, the junction contained 13 bases not matched to a gene. This CDR3 contains 17 residues. CDR1 is SEHNR, CDR2 FQNEAQ, per germline (reference sequence). The whole variable domain, remainder taken from reference TRBV7-9 and TRBJ1-2, is DTGVSQNPRHKITKRGQNVTFRCDPISEHNRLYWYRQTLGQGPEFLTYFQNEAQLEKSRLLSDRFSAERPKGSFSTLEIQRTEQGDSAMYLCASSFRGQGAQGEGYTFGSGTRLTVV.

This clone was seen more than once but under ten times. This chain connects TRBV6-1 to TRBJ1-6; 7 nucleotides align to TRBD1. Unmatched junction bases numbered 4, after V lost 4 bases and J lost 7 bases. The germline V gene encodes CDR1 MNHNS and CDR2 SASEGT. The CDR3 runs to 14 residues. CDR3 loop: CASSAGQSNSPLHF. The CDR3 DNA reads TGTGCCAGCAGTGCGGGACAGTCGAATTCACCCCTCCACTTT.